This TCR beta chain was recorded in a study of OX40 agonist ivuxolimab in advanced cancers. Notes on the research overall: Ivuxolimab was a fully human IgG2 agonistic monoclonal antibody targeting the costimulatory receptor OX40 (CD134). Of the approximately 54 patients in dose escalation, some 20 had hepatocellular carcinoma, around 15 had melanoma, 9 had renal cell carcinoma and 9 had head and neck cancer. The paper describes the monotherapy dose-escalation part (N of about 55 patients) of the phase I trial of ivuxolimab. Peripheral TCRbeta sequencing aimed to test whether ivuxolimab altered TCR sequence diversity and caused clonal T-cell expansion. Prior anti-PD-1, anti-PD-L1 or anti-CTLA-4 therapy was permitted, and approximately 40% of dose-escalation patients had received checkpoint inhibitors. In the dose-escalation cohort, 82.7% of patients were male, and the mean age was about 55 years, with a range of roughly 20 to 85. Three dose-escalation patients achieved partial responses, one with hepatocellular carcinoma and two with cutaneous melanoma. Intravenous ivuxolimab was administered to patients every 2 weeks at six dose levels: 0.01, 0.1, 0.3, 1.5, 3 and 10 mg/kg. The paper's findings and limits, for the study overall: The antigen specificity of the peripheral T cells that underwent clonal expansion was not determined. Low levels of normalized T-cell clonal expansion were also shown by some nonresponding patients. In the 0.1-3.0 mg/kg groups, partial responders had among the lowest normalized peripheral clonal expansion, particularly in CD8+ T cells. After ivuxolimab, more expanded clones were found on average in CD8+ T cells than in CD4+ T cells. At doses of 0.1 to 3.0 mg/kg, clonal expansion of both CD4+ and CD8+ T cells in blood was seen between baseline and week 6.

Patients with autoimmune disease history or receiving systemic immunosuppression were excluded from the trial. In every dose cohort, peripheral blood was drawn for TCR sequencing at baseline, cycle 4 day 1, and cycle 7 day 1. The samples were drawn from a first-in-human, open-label, multicenter phase I dose-escalation trial of ivuxolimab. The trial enrolled adults with locally advanced or metastatic head and neck squamous cell, hepatocellular, melanoma or renal cell carcinoma. CD4+ and CD8+ T cells were sorted separately from peripheral blood before TCR sequencing. To note about this clone: The clone's antigen remains unknown. No base quality information exists; no much larger clone differs at one position.

V is pared back by 4 bases and J by 0 bases, with 9 bases lying between the germline termini. Counted from cysteine to phenylalanine, this CDR3 has 14 amino acids. Only the CDR3 portion is preserved as DNA: 42 bases, with reading frame beginning at the first base. CDR1 and CDR2, looked up from the germline V gene, are SGDLS and YYNGEE. Genomic DNA was extracted from sorted cells for sequencing of the TCRbeta CDR3 region. The immunoSEQ Assay was used to sequence the TCRbeta CDR3 regions. TCRdb's version of the immuneACCESS table is confined to in-frame rearrangements and falls short of the full clone set. An unresolved V gene accounts for under half of the shortfall where checked; the remainder is of unknown origin. The sample table holds more than 80,000 clones, of which around 86% were seen once. The ten largest clones add up to just under 2% of the sample.

The source is an adult with an advanced solid tumor such as melanoma, head and neck, liver or kidney cancer. The rearrangement joined TRBV9 to TRBJ2-3, with the D gene not clear enough to name. The source material was CD4+ or CD8+ T cells sorted from blood, sampled in a trial of the OX40 agonist ivuxolimab. The CDR3 protein: CASSRLDSTDTQYF. The DNA sequence follows: TGTGCCAGCAGCCGCCTTGACAGCACAGATACGCAGTATTTT.